This T cell receptor beta chain appears in the sequencing data of a study of human T cells and chemical hapten exposure. The time point is: patch test 2, 6 weeks after DPC sensitization. The treatment is: therapeutic diphenylcyclopropenone sensitization with weekly scalp DPC. To note about this clonotype: A read error may be the cause here, since a much bigger clone is one base away.

The CDR3 length is 18 residues. From the RACE reads, TCRdb called clonotypes with MiXCR, one entry per CDR3 protein. The table has more than 75,000 distinct CDR3 sequences, 10% seen once. This receptor was identified in a woman aged 30 to 39 with alopecia areata. Some clones in this sample may be carry-over from other donors' samples. Sample: whole blood, taken in connection with sensitization to the hapten diphenylcyclopropenone (DPC). This rearrangement joins TRBV21-1 to TRBJ2-3; TRBD2 is the table's D call, not checked against the DNA. TRBV21-1 is a pseudogene segment. This CDR3 is CASSKAPSAGVRTDTQYF. The CDR3 nucleotides read TGTGCCAGCAGCAAAGCGCCCTCAGCGGGGGTCCGCACAGATACGCAGTATTTT.